A selection of T cell receptor beta chains follows, all from one sample in a study of blood T cell repertoires in COVID-19. The protocol was immunoSEQ multiplex PCR, while the TCRdb copy is restricted to in-frame clones and leaves out a portion. Of some 160,000 clones in the sample, 83% were seen once. The sequencing input was peripheral blood. The receptors stem from a woman older than 75 with acute or convalescent COVID-19. Both conserved end residues are part of each CDR3. A D gene is named only where the DNA matches it firmly. Clone size, where shown, is once, few, many, or a class for clones that have expanded.

cdr3_aa	cdr3_nt	clone_size	v_call	j_call	cdr3_length	d_call
CASSSYRAGHTGELFF	TGTGCCAGCAGCTCATATAGAGCGGGCCATACCGGGGAGCTGTTTTTT	-	TRBV5-6	TRBJ2-2	16	-
CASTHGGEQPGNTIYF	TGTGCCAGTACCCATGGAGGGGAACAGCCCGGAAACACCATATATTTT	-	TRBV19	TRBJ1-3	16	-
CASSLQTLVQETQYF	TGTGCCAGCTCCCTGCAGACATTGGTCCAGGAGACCCAGTACTTC	-	TRBV2	TRBJ2-5	15	-
CASSLRGTGRLETQYF	TGTGCCAGCAGCTTAAGAGGGACAGGGCGGCTGGAGACCCAGTACTTC	-	TRBV5-8	TRBJ2-5	16	TRBD1
CASSVAGTGVVTQYF	TGTGCCAGCAGCGTAGCCGGGACAGGGGTGGTGACCCAGTACTTC	-	TRBV9	TRBJ2-5	15	TRBD1
CASSHVGDRGNTEAFF	TGTGCCAGCAGTCACGTCGGGGACAGGGGGAACACTGAAGCTTTCTTT	once	TRBV28	TRBJ1-1	16	TRBD1
CAWSLLGQGRVNFYGYTF	TGTGCCTGGAGTCTACTGGGACAGGGAAGGGTCAATTTCTATGGCTACACCTTC	-	TRBV30	TRBJ1-2	18	TRBD1
CASSLGATDTQYF	TGTGCCAGCAGCTTAGGCGCCACAGATACGCAGTATTTT	once	TRBV7-9	TRBJ2-3	13	-
CATRRGSEAFF	TGTGCCACCAGGCGGGGCTCTGAAGCTTTCTTT	-	TRBV15	TRBJ1-1	11	-
CASSESGLNTIYF	TGTGCCAGCAGTGAATCAGGCTTAAACACCATATATTTT	few	TRBV6-1	TRBJ1-3	13	-
CASSLGSQGYGYTF	TGTGCCAGCAGCTTGGGTAGCCAGGGCTATGGCTACACCTTC	-	TRBV5-6	TRBJ1-2	14	-
CAWSVYGRGVSSTDTQYF	TGTGCCTGGAGTGTATACGGGAGGGGTGTTTCTAGCACAGATACGCAGTATTTT	-	TRBV30	TRBJ2-3	18	TRBD2
CASRDRGRETQYF	TGTGCCAGTAGGGACCGGGGTAGAGAGACCCAGTACTTC	-	TRBV19	TRBJ2-5	13	-
CASSIGQGYGYTF	TGTGCCAGTAGTATTGGGCAGGGGTATGGCTACACCTTC	-	TRBV19	TRBJ1-2	13	-
CASSYGSPDTQYF	TGTGCCAGCAGTTACGGTAGCCCCGATACGCAGTATTTT	-	TRBV6-2/TRBV6-3	TRBJ2-3	13	-
CASSLARTDPSTNYGYTF	TGTGCCAGCAGCTTAGCAAGGACAGATCCATCTACTAACTATGGCTACACCTTC	-	TRBV7-2	TRBJ1-2	18	-
CASSPGLAGGMAGELFF	TGTGCCAGCAGCCCGGGACTAGCGGGAGGAATGGCCGGGGAGCTGTTTTTT	few	TRBV11-2	TRBJ2-2	17	TRBD2
CASSLVQGPGELFF	TGCGCCAGCAGCTTGGTTCAGGGCCCGGGGGAGCTGTTTTTT	once	TRBV5-1	TRBJ2-2	14	-
CASSGTGYGQPQHF	TGTGCCAGTAGCGGGACAGGGTACGGTCAGCCCCAGCATTTT	-	TRBV19	TRBJ1-5	14	TRBD1
CASSGGQGVLTHNEQYF	TGCGCCAGCAGTGGGGGACAGGGGGTCCTTACGCATAACGAGCAGTACTTC	-	TRBV10-2	TRBJ2-7	17	TRBD1
CASSFEGDYGYTF	TGTGCCAGCAGCTTCGAGGGGGACTATGGCTACACCTTC	-	TRBV5-5	TRBJ1-2	13	-
CASSPPGGRATDTQYF	TGTGCCAGCAGCCCCCCCGGCGGGAGGGCCACAGATACGCAGTATTTT	-	TRBV7-2	TRBJ2-3	16	TRBD2
CSVQNRENSPLHF	TGCAGCGTCCAGAACAGGGAAAATTCACCCCTCCACTTT	-	TRBV29-1	TRBJ1-6	13	-
CASSKGGIGEERETQYF	TGTGCCAGCAGCAAAGGAGGTATTGGGGAGGAACGGGAGACCCAGTACTTC	-	TRBV7-9	TRBJ2-5	17	-
CASSTGIGQPQHF	TGTGCCAGTTCTACAGGGATAGGACAGCCCCAGCATTTT	-	TRBV19	TRBJ1-5	13	-
CASSQVPFGGALHF	TGCGCCAGCAGCCAAGTTCCGTTCGGGGGGGCCCTCCACTTT	-	TRBV4-1	TRBJ1-6	14	-
CASSLTGAVGGTEAFF	TGCGCCAGCAGCTTGACAGGGGCCGTCGGCGGGACTGAAGCTTTCTTT	few	TRBV5-1	TRBJ1-1	16	TRBD1
CASSSPRRDTQYF	TGCGCCAGCAGCTCCCCCCGTAGAGATACGCAGTATTTT	once	TRBV5-1	TRBJ2-3	13	-
CASSPQKGLASPYEQYF	TGTGCCAGCAGCCCGCAAAAGGGACTAGCGAGCCCCTACGAGCAGTACTTC	-	TRBV11-2	TRBJ2-7	17	TRBD2
CASSQARGSTNEKLFF	TGTGCCAGCAGCCAAGCGCGGGGATCAACTAATGAAAAACTGTTTTTT	once	TRBV3-1/TRBV3-2	TRBJ1-4	16	-
CASSLEWDRANEQFF	TGTGCCAGCAGCTTGGAATGGGACAGGGCAAATGAGCAGTTCTTC	few	TRBV5-6	TRBJ2-1	15	TRBD1
CASSAGSEQYF	TGTGCCAGCAGTGCGGGATCCGAGCAGTACTTC	-	TRBV25-1	TRBJ2-7	11	-
CAWRGQGEGYGYTF	TGTGCCTGGAGAGGACAGGGCGAGGGCTATGGCTACACCTTC	-	TRBV30	TRBJ1-2	14	TRBD1
CASSPPGGGYVYGYTF	TGTGCCAGCAGCCCCCCCGGGGGGGGGTATGTCTATGGCTACACCTTC	-	TRBV7-2	TRBJ1-2	16	-
CASSVVTSGGSEQFF	TGTGCCAGCAGCGTAGTTACTAGCGGGGGCAGTGAGCAGTTCTTC	once	TRBV9	TRBJ2-1	15	TRBD2
CASSVGLAGGSETQYF	TGTGCCAGTAGTGTCGGACTAGCGGGGGGATCGGAGACCCAGTACTTC	-	TRBV19	TRBJ2-5	16	TRBD2
CASSLLQGTGELFF	TGTGCCAGCAGCTTACTGCAGGGAACCGGGGAGCTGTTTTTT	-	TRBV7-2	TRBJ2-2	14	-
CATSAGLARDTQYF	TGTGCCACCAGTGCGGGACTAGCTCGAGATACGCAGTATTTT	-	TRBV24-1	TRBJ2-3	14	TRBD2
CASSFHLASEQYF	TGTGCCAGCAGCTTTCACCTAGCAAGCGAGCAGTACTTC	once	TRBV11-1	TRBJ2-7	13	-
CASRRDSNSNQPQHF	TGCGCCAGCAGGAGAGACAGCAATAGCAATCAGCCCCAGCATTTT	-	TRBV5-1	TRBJ1-5	15	-
CASSPDRGSEAFF	TGTGCCAGCAGCCCGGACAGGGGCTCTGAAGCTTTCTTT	few	TRBV6-4	TRBJ1-1	13	TRBD1
CASSPGQGEGAFF	TGTGCCAGCAGTCCGGGACAGGGCGAGGGAGCTTTCTTT	-	TRBV6-5	TRBJ1-1	13	TRBD1
CASSLLSGLSSYEQYF	TGTGCCAGCAGTTTACTCAGCGGTCTCAGCTCCTACGAGCAGTACTTC	-	TRBV28	TRBJ2-7	16	-
CASSVGSAYNEQFF	TGTGCCAGCAGCGTAGGTAGCGCGTACAATGAGCAGTTCTTC	-	TRBV9	TRBJ2-1	14	-
CASSTGNEKLFF	TGTGCCAGCAGCACGGGAAATGAAAAACTGTTTTTT	-	TRBV28	TRBJ1-4	12	-
CASGLSAGGYNEQFF	TGTGCTAGTGGTTTGTCGGCGGGAGGGTACAATGAGCAGTTCTTC	-	TRBV12-5	TRBJ2-1	15	TRBD2
CASSGGQGRTEAFF	TGTGCCAGCAGTGGGGGACAGGGGAGGACTGAAGCTTTCTTT	-	TRBV28	TRBJ1-1	14	TRBD1
CASSPTPGQGNEQFF	TGTGCCAGCAGCCCGACTCCGGGACAGGGGAATGAGCAGTTCTTC	-	TRBV7-3	TRBJ2-1	15	TRBD1
CASSVARGTGGVLNYGYTF	TGTGCCAGCAGCGTAGCAAGGGGCACAGGGGGCGTATTAAACTATGGCTACACCTTC	-	TRBV5-4	TRBJ1-2	19	TRBD1
CASSFSTGTTDTQYF	TGTGCCAGCAGTTTTTCGACAGGGACCACAGATACGCAGTATTTT	-	TRBV6-5	TRBJ2-3	15	TRBD1
CAMSVNTGELFF	TGTGCCATGTCGGTGAACACCGGGGAGCTGTTTTTT	-	TRBV10-3	TRBJ2-2	12	-
CASSFPSGTVLYEQYF	TGTGCCAGCAGCTTCCCTAGCGGGACAGTCTTGTACGAGCAGTACTTC	-	TRBV5-5	TRBJ2-7	16	TRBD2
CASSPGYTEAFF	TGTGCCAGCAGTCCAGGGTACACTGAAGCTTTCTTT	-	TRBV12-3/TRBV12-4	TRBJ1-1	12	-
CASSSPQGVGSPLHF	TGTGCCAGCAGTTCTCCTCAGGGGGTAGGTTCACCCCTCCACTTT	-	TRBV28	TRBJ1-6	15	TRBD1
CASSEQDYGYTF	TGTGCCAGCAGCGAGCAGGACTATGGCTACACCTTC	-	TRBV6-5	TRBJ1-2	12	-
CASSGLRATDTQYF	TGTGCCAGCAGCGGCCTCAGGGCCACAGATACGCAGTATTTT	once	TRBV9	TRBJ2-3	14	-
CASSDIGTGIEAFF	TGTGCCAGCAGCGACATCGGGACAGGGATTGAAGCTTTCTTT	-	TRBV3-1/TRBV3-2	TRBJ1-1	14	TRBD1
CASSPTGAAYEQYF	TGTGCCAGCAGCCCTACAGGGGCCGCCTACGAGCAGTACTTC	-	TRBV9	TRBJ2-7	14	TRBD1
CASSLWGAGGAKNIQYF	TGTGCCAGCAGTTTATGGGGAGCGGGCGGAGCCAAAAACATTCAGTACTTC	-	TRBV27	TRBJ2-4	17	-